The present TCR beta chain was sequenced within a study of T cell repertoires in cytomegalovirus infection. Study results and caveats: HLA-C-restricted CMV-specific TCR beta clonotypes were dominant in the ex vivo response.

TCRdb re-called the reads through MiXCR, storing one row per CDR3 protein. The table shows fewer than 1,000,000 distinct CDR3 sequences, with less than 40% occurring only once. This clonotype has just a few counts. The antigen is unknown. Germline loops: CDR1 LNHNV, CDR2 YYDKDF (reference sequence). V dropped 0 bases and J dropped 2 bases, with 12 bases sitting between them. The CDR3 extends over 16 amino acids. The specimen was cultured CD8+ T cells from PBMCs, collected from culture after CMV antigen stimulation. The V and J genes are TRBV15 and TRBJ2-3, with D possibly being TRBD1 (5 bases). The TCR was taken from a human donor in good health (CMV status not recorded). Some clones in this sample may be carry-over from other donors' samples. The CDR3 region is CATSRDLSTVTDTQYF. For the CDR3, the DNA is TGTGCCACCAGCAGAGATTTGTCGACAGTCACAGATACGCAGTATTTT.